Below, 32 T cell receptor beta chains from the same sample are listed, as sequenced in a study of breast tumors, draining lymph nodes, adjacent tissues. Axillary draining lymph nodes of breast cancer patients supplied the node samples. TCRdb re-called the multiplex PCR reads with MiXCR, one entry per CDR3 protein. The sample records around 150,000 distinct CDR3 sequences, 20% to 25% being singletons. Material: axillary lymph node tissue. The receptors shown here come from a female donor with breast cancer. Some clones in this sample may be carry-over from other donors' samples.

CDR3 in DNA: TGCAGCGTTGAAGACAGGGGAGGGGGCACTGAAGCTTTCTTT. Its translation: CSVEDRGGGTEAFF. V is TRBV29-1 and J is TRBJ1-1; TRBD1 might be the D (6 bases). Germline V gene sequence: CDR1 SQVTM, CDR2 ANQGSEA. V was clipped by 0 bases and J by 4 bases, with 12 bases between them. The CDR3 contains 14 residues.

This clonotype was seen ten or more times. The chain recombines TRBV7-8 with TRBJ2-7; TRBD1 aligns across 8 bases. This CDR3 is 16 amino acids long. Germline CDR1 is SGHVS and CDR2 is FQNEAQ. The junction had 13 bases not matched to a gene; V was cut back by 5 bases and J by 4 bases. The CDR3 DNA reads TGTGCCAGCAGCCTACGAGGACAGGGCACAATTTACGAGCAGTACTTC. This sequence encodes CASSLRGQGTIYEQYF.

Notes on this clonotype: This may be a read error, as it is one base from a much larger clone. This chain uses TRBV5-7 with TRBJ2-7, with 7 bases identical to TRBD1. TRBV5-7 is flagged as an ORF with uncertain function. Losses at the gene ends were 0 bases for V and 0 bases for J; bases not matched to a gene: 15. This CDR3 is built from 19 residues. The CDR3 sequence: CASSLVPRDRALVSYEQYF. The DNA for the CDR3 is TGTGCCAGCAGCTTGGTTCCACGGGACAGAGCGCTAGTCTCCTACGAGCAGTACTTC.

Comments on this clonotype: A much more abundant neighbour one base away suggests this may be a read error. The chain recombines TRBV6-1 with TRBJ1-4, with TRBD1 identical over 7 bases. The trim removed 4 bases at V and 7 bases at J, leaving 9 bases unmatched. Germline loops: CDR1 MNHNS, CDR2 SASEGT. This CDR3 comprises 15 residues. The CDR3 spells CASSAAPGGSEKLFF. The CDR3 nucleotides are TGTGCCAGCAGTGCAGCCCCAGGGGGAAGTGAAAAACTGTTTTTT.

This clonotype was recorded a few times. Given a much more abundant clone one base away, this may be a read error. V is TRBV29-1 and J is TRBJ2-2; 10 nucleotides align to TRBD2. The length of the CDR3 is 17 residues. Germline CDR1 reads SQVTM; CDR2 reads ANQGSEA. The CDR3 reads CSVEPVSGRPGGRELLF. The DNA for the CDR3 is TGCAGCGTTGAGCCGGTTAGCGGGAGGCCCGGCGGCCGGGAGCTGCTTTTT.

This clonotype was recorded at least ten times. The CDR3 loop is CASSFQGLKQYF. CDR3 coding DNA: TGTGCCAGCAGTTTCCAGGGCTTGAAGCAGTACTTC. This rearrangement joins TRBV6-5 to TRBJ2-7; the D gene is possibly TRBD1 (5 bases). The CDR3 extends over 12 amino acids. V lost 4 bases, J lost 8 bases, and 12 bases lay in between. The germline V gene encodes CDR1 MNHEY and CDR2 SVGAGI.

The chain carries TRBV28 and TRBJ1-5, with D perhaps matching TRBD1 (6 bases). CDR3 size: 14 residues. CDR1 and CDR2 from the germline V gene are MDHEN and SYDVKM. V was pared by 3 bases and J by 9 bases, with 15 bases between. The CDR3 coding sequence is TGTGCCAGCAGTTTGAGGGGGAATGGGGGGCCCCAGCATTTT. Its protein is CASSLRGNGGPQHF.

Comments on this clonotype: A much larger clone lies a single base off, so this may be a read error. V usage is TRBV20-1 and J usage is TRBJ1-4, with unresolved D. The germline CDR1 and CDR2 sequences are DFQATT and SNEGSKA (reference sequence). The CDR3 consists of 13 residues. The CDR3 nucleotides are TGCAGTGCTAACGCCGCAACTAGTGAAAAACTGTTTTTT. It encodes CSANAATSEKLFF.

This clonotype was seen repeatedly, ten times or more. The chain employs TRBV9 and TRBJ2-3; 8 bases are a match to TRBD1. This CDR3 comprises 15 residues. Losses at the gene ends were 4 bases for V and 2 bases for J; bases not matched to a gene: 6. Per germline, CDR1 SGDLS and CDR2 YYNGEE. This chain's CDR3 is CASSTGQAYTDTQYF. CDR3 DNA: TGTGCCAGCAGCACGGGACAGGCGTACACAGATACGCAGTATTTT.

This clonotype was seen ten or more times. The chain employs TRBV20-1 and TRBJ2-3, with 9 positions matching TRBD2. Germline values: CDR1 DFQATT, CDR2 SNEGSKA (reference sequence). The J segment lost 6 bases and the V segment lost 1 base, leaving 8 bases of the junction unmatched. The CDR3 is 15 amino acids. Here the CDR3 reads CSARGAGGPTDTQYF. The DNA for the CDR3 is TGCAGTGCTAGAGGGGCGGGAGGGCCGACGGATACGCAGTATTTT.

This clonotype was detected many times. The chain has TRBV7-9 and TRBJ2-3; weak D call: TRBD1 (6 bases). V was pared by 5 bases and J by 2 bases, with 14 bases between. Germline V CDR1 and CDR2: SEHNR, FQNEAQ (reference sequence). The CDR3 contains 15 residues. The CDR3 spells CASSPDRSYTDTQYF. CDR3 DNA: TGTGCCAGCAGCCCGGACAGATCCTACACAGATACGCAGTATTTT.

This clonotype has just one count. A single base separates this from a much larger clone, so it may be a read error. The chain is built from TRBV11-2 and TRBJ2-1; 7 positions agree with TRBD1. Trimming removed 8 bases from V and 1 base from J; junction bases left unmatched: 8. Germline CDR1 reads SGHAT; CDR2 reads FQNNGV. The length of the CDR3 is 15 residues. The chain's CDR3 is CASGLDRASYNEQFF. For the CDR3, the DNA is TGTGCCAGCGGCCTTGACAGGGCGTCCTACAATGAGCAGTTCTTC.

As for this clonotype: A much larger clone lies one base from this, so it may be a read error. The chain couples TRBV5-8 to TRBJ1-2; no reliable D call. Trimming took 3 bases from V and 2 from J, leaving 11 bases between them. CDR1 SGHTS and CDR2 YDEGEE come from the germline V gene. The CDR3 loop spans 14 amino acids. CDR3 nucleotide sequence: TGTGCCAGCAGCTCGATATCGGGCAACTATGGCTACACCTTC. It specifies CASSSISGNYGYTF. Full variable domain (outside the CDR3, taken from reference TRBV5-8 and TRBJ1-2): EAGVTQSPTHLIKTRGQQATLRCSPISGHTSVYWYQQALGLGLQFLLWYDEGEERNRGNFPPRFSGRQFPNYSSELNVNALELEDSALYLCASSSISGNYGYTFGSGTRLTVV.

In its sample, this clonotype was seen many times. The rearrangement uses TRBV7-2 and TRBJ2-1; 12 nucleotides align to TRBD2. The germline CDR1 and CDR2 sequences are SGHTA and FQGNSA. Germline trimming cut 4 bases from V and 9 bases from J; bases unmatched to any gene: 13. The CDR3 has 17 amino acids. The CDR3 bases are TGTGCCAGCAGCTCCAGAGGGGGACTAGCGGGCGAGCGTGAGCAGTTCTTC. As protein: CASSSRGGLAGEREQFF.

This clonotype was recorded many times. The gene calls are TRBV30 and TRBJ2-3; either TRBD1 or TRBD2 may supply D (6 bases each). The germline V gene encodes CDR1 GTSNPN and CDR2 SVGIG (reference sequence). Trimming shortened V by 2 bases and J by 6 bases, and 12 bases separated the two germline ends. The CDR3 has 13 residues. For the CDR3, the DNA is TGTGCCTGGAGTAGGGGGGAAAGGGATACGCAGTATTTT. Amino acid sequence: CAWSRGERDTQYF.

In this sample, this clonotype turned up a few times. This may stem from a read error, because a much larger clone lies one nucleotide away. Here the CDR3 omits its conserved ending phenylalanine or tryptophan, so a read error is the likely source. The chain recombines TRBV10-3 with TRBJ2-6; a weak D match, TRBD1 (5 bases). The CDR3 contains 15 residues. Per germline, CDR1 ENHRY and CDR2 SYGVKD. The V gene lost 6 bases and the J gene lost 0 bases, with 9 bases spanning the gap. CDR3 region: CAISPGNSGANVLTS. The CDR3 region has the DNA TGTGCCATCAGCCCAGGGAACTCTGGGGCCAACGTCCTGACTTCC.

This clonotype was observed many times. This chain joins TRBV28 and TRBJ1-2; maybe TRBD1 (6 bases). V lost 3 bases and J 4 bases, leaving 18 bases between the germline ends. This CDR3 region has 16 residues. Germline CDR1 is MDHEN and CDR2 is SYDVKM. CDR3 protein: CASSLILGQGPYGYTF. The DNA of the CDR3 is TGTGCCAGCAGTTTGATACTGGGGCAGGGGCCCTATGGCTACACCTTC.

This clonotype was detected many times. The rearrangement uses TRBV12-3 or TRBV12-4 and TRBJ2-7; TRBD2 aligns across 9 bases. There are 15 residues in the CDR3. The V gene end was trimmed by 6 bases and the J gene end by 2 bases; junction bases not matched to a gene: 8. For the CDR3, the DNA is TGTGCCAGCAGGGATAGCGGGAGAATTACCTACGAGCAGTACTTC. It yields the protein CASRDSGRITYEQYF.

This clonotype turned up a few times. J is TRBJ2-1 and V is TRBV6-1, with 8 nucleotides matching TRBD2. Germline trimming cut 1 base from V and 3 bases from J; bases unmatched to any gene: 2. Germline CDR1 is MNHNS and CDR2 is SASEGT. CDR3 length equals 15 residues. This CDR3 is CASSEGSGDYNEQFF. In DNA form, the CDR3 reads TGTGCCAGCAGTGAAGGTAGCGGGGACTACAATGAGCAGTTCTTC.

Turning to this clonotype: A clone one base away is much larger, so this may be a read error. The chain recombines TRBV7-2 with TRBJ1-2; 7 bases fit TRBD1. The CDR3 sequence is 15 residues long. Germline CDR1 is SGHTA and CDR2 is FQGNSA. CDR3 in DNA: TGTGCCAGCAGCTTGGGGACAGCCTACAACTATGGCCACACCTTC. Residues: CASSLGTAYNYGHTF. Full variable domain (rest looked up from reference TRBV7-2 and TRBJ1-2): GAGVSQSPSNKVTEKGKDVELRCDPISGHTALYWYRQSLGQGLEFLIYFQGNSAPDKSGLPSDRFSAERTGGSVSTLTIQRTQQEDSAVYLCASSLGTAYNYGHTFGSGTRLTVV.

Remarks on this clonotype: This sequence may be a read error, since a much larger clone differs from it by one base. V gene TRBV12-3 or TRBV12-4 combines with J gene TRBJ1-3; no definite D call. The V end was cut by 0 bases, the J end by 5 bases, with 14 bases between. This CDR3 has 16 amino acids. CDR3 bases: TGTGCCAGCAGTTTAGCAGGGCTCGGTTCTAGAAACACCATATATTTT. Protein sequence: CASSLAGLGSRNTIYF.

This clonotype was detected ten times or more. The V gene is TRBV20-1, the J gene TRBJ2-5; TRBD1 is a possible D gene (5 bases). Germline CDR1 DFQATT, CDR2 SNEGSKA (reference sequence). Deletions cut 1 base from V and 5 bases from J, with 11 bases between. This CDR3 is built from 13 residues. CDR3 coding DNA: TGCAGTGCTAGAGCAGGGATGGGGGAGACCCAGTACTTC. Its translation: CSARAGMGETQYF.

Remarks on this clonotype: One base away lies a much larger clone, so this may be a sequencing read error. V gene TRBV2 combines with J gene TRBJ2-2, with TRBD1 identical over 8 bases. The germline CDR1 and CDR2 sequences are SNHLY and FYNNEI. This CDR3 comprises 17 residues. V trimming: 4 bases; J trimming: 1 base; junction bases outside the gene matches: 8. Written as DNA, the CDR3 is TGTGCCAGCAGTGCCGAGGCAGGGGGCGAGAACACCGGGGAGCTGTTTTTT. Protein product: CASSAEAGGENTGELFF.

The chain combines TRBV11-2 with TRBJ2-1; 9 bases line up with TRBD1. J was trimmed by 10 bases and V by 3 bases; bases with no gene match: 4. This CDR3 has 13 amino acids. Germline V lookup: CDR1 SGHAT, CDR2 FQNNGV. CDR3 sequence (DNA): TGTGCCAGCAGCTTGGGGACAGGGAGCGAGCAGTTCTTC. Its protein product is CASSLGTGSEQFF.

This clonotype was detected only a few times. The genes are TRBV30 and TRBJ2-2; D is uncertain. CDR3 size: 12 residues. The V end was cut by 4 bases, the J end by 6 bases, with 9 bases between. CDR1 and CDR2 from the germline V gene are GTSNPN and SVGIG (reference sequence). This CDR3 reads CAWNVIAGELFF. CDR3 nucleotide sequence: TGTGCCTGGAATGTTATAGCCGGGGAGCTGTTTTTT.

A remark on this clonotype: Since a much larger clone is just one base distant, this may be a read error. The rearrangement joins TRBV6-1 to TRBJ2-7; weak D call: TRBD2 (6 bases). The CDR3 covers 12 residues. Germline values: CDR1 MNHNS, CDR2 SASEGT. Trimming took 11 bases from V and 5 from J, leaving 16 bases between them. This chain's CDR3 is CACTTGVHEQYF. The CDR3, as DNA: TGTGCCTGCACCACGGGGGTCCACGAGCAGTACTTC.

Comment on this clonotype: With a much larger clone just one base away, this may be a read error. The chain has TRBV25-1 and TRBJ1-4; 8 bases map to TRBD1. The CDR3 totals 14 residues. CDR1 MGHDK and CDR2 SYGVNS come from the germline V gene. CDR3 sequence (DNA): TGTGCCAGCAGTGCAGGGGGCGTAGGTGAACAACTGTTTTTT. This gives the protein CASSAGGVGEQLFF.

This clonotype has at least ten counts. The CDR3: CASSPLAGVGETQYF. The CDR3 DNA is TGTGCCAGTAGCCCACTAGCGGGAGTGGGAGAGACCCAGTACTTC. The chain recombines TRBV19 with TRBJ2-5; 11 bases match TRBD2. This CDR3 is 15 amino acids long. CDR1 is LNHDA, CDR2 SQIVND, per germline (reference sequence). V shed 6 bases and J 4 bases; nucleotides not matched to a gene: 7.

Points on this clonotype: In this CDR3 the conserved last residue, phenylalanine or tryptophan, is missing, so a read error is likely. The chain uses TRBV28 and TRBJ2-7; 7 bases are shared with TRBD2. This CDR3 spans 15 amino acids. Losses at the gene ends were 2 bases for V and 5 bases for J; bases not matched to a gene: 9. The germline V gene has CDR1 MDHEN and CDR2 SYDVKM. The CDR3 sequence is CASSLAGAVKNEQYL. CDR3 sequence (DNA): TGTGCCAGCAGTTTAGCGGGAGCGGTTAAGAACGAGCAGTACCTC.

This clonotype showed up many times. The V and J genes are TRBV12-3 or TRBV12-4 and TRBJ2-1; 9 positions agree with TRBD2. With 2 bases clipped from V and 3 bases from J, the junction kept 5 bases outside the gene matches. The CDR3 covers 16 residues. The CDR3 DNA is TGTGCCAGCAGTTTAAGTAGCGGGAGAAGCTACAATGAGCAGTTCTTC. It codes for CASSLSSGRSYNEQFF.

The sample holds many counts of this clonotype. The genes are TRBV7-3 and TRBJ2-7; 10 bases align to TRBD2. In germline, CDR1 is SGHTA, CDR2 FQGTGA. After removal of 5 bases from V and 6 bases from J, the junction contained 10 bases not matched to a gene. This CDR3 comprises 15 residues. The DNA for the CDR3 is TGTGCCAGCAGCCTCGGTCTAGCGGGAGTCGCCGAGCAGTACTTC. As protein: CASSLGLAGVAEQYF.

This clonotype was seen repeatedly, ten times or more. V usage is TRBV10-1 and J usage is TRBJ2-3; TRBD2 is a possible D gene (6 bases). Trimming took off 3 bases at V and 0 bases at J, with 13 bases between the two ends. The germline CDR1 and CDR2 sequences are WNHNN and SYGVQD (reference sequence). This CDR3 has 16 residues. The CDR3 region has the DNA TGCGCCAGCAGTGAAGGACTACTCCAGAGCACAGATACGCAGTATTTT. Encoded protein: CASSEGLLQSTDTQYF.